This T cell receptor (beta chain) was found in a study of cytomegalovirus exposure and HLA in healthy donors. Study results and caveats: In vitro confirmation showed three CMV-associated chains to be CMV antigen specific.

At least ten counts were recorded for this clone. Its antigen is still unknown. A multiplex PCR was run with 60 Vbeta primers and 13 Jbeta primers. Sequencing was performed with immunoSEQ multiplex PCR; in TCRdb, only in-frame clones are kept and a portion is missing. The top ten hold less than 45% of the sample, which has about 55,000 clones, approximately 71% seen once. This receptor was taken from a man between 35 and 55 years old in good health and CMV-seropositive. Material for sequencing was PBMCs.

This chain's CDR3 is CASSLGGTGETQYF. CDR3 DNA sequence: TGTGCCAGCAGCTTAGGGGGGACAGGAGAGACCCAGTACTTC. The chain employs TRBV7-9 and TRBJ2-5; 8 nucleotides align to TRBD1. CDR3 size: 14 residues. Germline V gene lookup returns CDR1 SEHNR and CDR2 FQNEAQ (reference sequence). V was clipped by 1 base and J by 4 bases; unmatched bases: 2.